These 27 T cell receptor beta chains originate from one sample sequenced in a study of T cell responses to AZD1222 COVID-19 vaccine (dated by TCRdb to the early 2020s). This sample's time point label indicates: about 28 days (+/-7) after the second vaccine dose. The library was made by the immunoSEQ multiplex PCR assay. What TCRdb holds here is the immuneACCESS table cut down to in-frame rearrangements. Part of the clones is not present; checked against another copy, under half of the missing clones reflect an unresolved V gene, and the others are unexplained. In this sample the table shows 110,000 to 150,000 clones, 80% to 95% of which occur a single time. More than 3% of the sample is taken by the ten largest. Sequences were derived from peripheral blood, sampled 28 days after the second AZD1222 dose. All receptors derive from an adult who received the AZD1222 COVID-19 vaccine.

V and J are TRBV7-2 and TRBJ2-3; D might be TRBD2 (6 bases). The CDR3 runs 16 residues. Germline V gene data show CDR1 as SGHTA and CDR2 as FQGNSA. The V end was cut by 1 base, the J end by 2 bases, with 13 bases between. The CDR3 sequence: CASSLGVAGLTDTQYF. In nucleotides, the CDR3 is TGTGCCAGCAGCTTAGGTGTGGCGGGACTCACAGATACGCAGTATTTT.

This clone was found a few times. V and J are TRBV6-5 and TRBJ2-7; 8 positions agree with TRBD1. Germline CDR1 MNHEY, CDR2 SVGAGI. V lost 4 bases and J lost 0; bases outside the gene matches: 2. The length of the CDR3 is 14 residues. The CDR3 loop reads CASSWTGSSYEQYF. DNA of the CDR3: TGTGCCAGCAGTTGGACAGGGAGCTCCTACGAGCAGTACTTC.

The chain's CDR3 is CASSYSGQGAGTEAFF. The CDR3, as DNA: TGTGCCAGCAGTTACTCAGGACAGGGGGCGGGCACTGAAGCTTTCTTT. The rearrangement links TRBV6-5 to TRBJ1-1; 11 bases map to TRBD1. The V segment lost 0 bases and the J segment 4 bases; nucleotides outside the gene matches: 4. CDR3 size: 16 residues. Germline V gives CDR1 MNHEY, CDR2 SVGAGI.

The J gene is TRBJ1-1, the V gene TRBV10-3, with a tentative D call TRBD1 (5 bases). Germline V gene sequence: CDR1 ENHRY, CDR2 SYGVKD. This CDR3 is built from 14 residues. Between the trimmed V and J ends, which lost 4 bases and 1 base, there was a span of 10 bases. CDR3: CAISVGQQNTEAFF. As DNA, the CDR3 is TGTGCCATCAGTGTGGGGCAGCAGAACACTGAAGCTTTCTTT.

The count of this clone is one. This rearrangement joins TRBV30 to TRBJ2-5; D not resolved. The CDR3 spans 13 residues. V lost 6 bases to trimming and J lost 2 bases, with 13 bases between them. Germline CDR1 and CDR2: GTSNPN and SVGIG (reference sequence). CDR3 residues: CACSLGSQETQYF. For the CDR3, the DNA is TGTGCCTGCTCCCTGGGGTCTCAAGAGACCCAGTACTTC.

This clone has only one observation. The V and J genes are TRBV19 and TRBJ1-4; D gene ambiguous. The CDR3 covers 17 residues. V was cut by 3 bases and J by 10 bases, with 24 bases left in between. The germline gives CDR1 LNHDA, CDR2 SQIVND (reference sequence). The CDR3: CASSIPRIETMNGKLFF. CDR3 bases: TGTGCCAGTAGTATTCCGAGAATCGAAACGATGAACGGAAAACTGTTTTTT.

This clone was recorded once. This rearrangement joins TRBV6-5 to TRBJ2-7; D call uncertain. V was trimmed by 0 bases and J by 0 bases, leaving 6 bases between them. The length of the CDR3 is 14 residues. Germline lookup yields CDR1 MNHEY and CDR2 SVGAGI. In DNA form, the CDR3 reads TGTGCCAGCAGTTACTCGTCCTCCTCCTACGAGCAGTACTTC. Residues: CASSYSSSSYEQYF.

The V gene is TRBV10-3, the J gene TRBJ2-7; 9 bases line up with TRBD1. There are 14 residues in the CDR3. V trimming: 0 bases; J trimming: 4 bases; junction bases outside the gene matches: 1. CDR1 and CDR2 (germline): ENHRY, SYGVKD. This chain's CDR3 is CAISESTGGYEQYF. As DNA, the CDR3 is TGTGCCATCAGTGAGTCGACAGGGGGGTACGAGCAGTACTTC.

The V and J genes are TRBV6-1 and TRBJ1-3; 7 bases are shared with TRBD1. Germline CDR1 is MNHNS and CDR2 is SASEGT. Trimming at V came to 3 bases and at J to 0 bases, leaving 2 bases not matched to a gene. The CDR3 length is 15 residues. As DNA, the CDR3 is TGTGCCAGCAGTGAGACAGGGAACTCTGGAAACACCATATATTTT. As protein: CASSETGNSGNTIYF.

The V gene is TRBV14, the J gene TRBJ1-6; D is unclear. Germline CDR1 SGHDN, CDR2 FVKESK. This CDR3 has 16 residues. The V and J ends lost 4 bases and 6 bases respectively, with 16 bases between them. DNA of the CDR3: TGTGCCAGCAGCCTACCCGCGGTTCGCGGTAATTCACCCCTCCACTTT. Translating gives CASSLPAVRGNSPLHF.

The chain couples TRBV30 to TRBJ2-1; TRBD2 is a possible D gene (5 bases). The CDR3 is made up of 11 amino acids. V was pared by 4 bases and J by 6 bases, with 7 bases between. The germline V gene encodes CDR1 GTSNPN and CDR2 SVGIG (reference sequence). This CDR3 reads CAWTRGNEQFF. DNA for the CDR3: TGTGCCTGGACCCGGGGCAATGAGCAGTTCTTC. Drawing the rest from reference TRBV30 and TRBJ2-1, the complete variable domain is SQTIHQWPATLVQPVGSPLSLECTVEGTSNPNLYWYRQAAGRGLQLLFYSVGIGQISSEVPQNLSASRPQDRQFILSSKKLLLSDSGFYLCAWTRGNEQFFGPGTRLTVL.

V gene TRBV30 combines with J gene TRBJ1-3; D unclear. Germline V gene data show CDR1 as GTSNPN and CDR2 as SVGIG (reference sequence). The V end was cut by 7 bases, the J end by 0 bases, with 7 bases between. The CDR3 length is 12 residues. DNA for the CDR3: TGTGCCTTCGGAGGCTCTGGAAACACCATATATTTT. Its translation: CAFGGSGNTIYF.

The CDR3 sequence is CASSPTGGAPETQYF. The CDR3 nucleotides read TGTGCCAGCAGTCCCACAGGGGGCGCCCCGGAGACCCAGTACTTC. The chain employs TRBV27 and TRBJ2-5; 9 nucleotides line up with TRBD1. Losses at the gene ends were 5 bases for V and 5 bases for J; bases not matched to a gene: 9. CDR1 is MNHEY and CDR2 is SMNVEV in the germline V gene (reference sequence). The CDR3 length is 15 residues.

The V call is TRBV9, the J call TRBJ2-5, with a weak D call TRBD2 (5 bases). The CDR3 contains 13 residues. The V end lost 6 bases, the J end lost 1 base, and 10 bases lay between the germline ends. The germline V gene has CDR1 SGDLS and CDR2 YYNGEE. CDR3 residues: CASNRGLQETQYF. In DNA, the CDR3 is TGTGCCAGCAACAGAGGGCTCCAAGAGACCCAGTACTTC.

V and J are TRBV29-1 and TRBJ2-7, with a weak D call TRBD2 (6 bases). CDR1 SQVTM and CDR2 ANQGSEA come from the germline V gene. V was shortened by 2 bases and J by 2 bases, with 10 bases between the two germline ends. This CDR3 has 13 amino acids. This CDR3 is CSVELAFTYEQYF. The CDR3 DNA reads as TGCAGCGTTGAACTAGCGTTTACCTACGAGCAGTACTTC.

The chain combines TRBV12-2 with TRBJ1-3; the table names TRBD1, a call not compared with the DNA. TRBV12-2 counts as a pseudogene. The CDR3 is 16 residues long. CDR3 amino acids: CASRLDRASSGNTIYF. The CDR3 region has the DNA TGTGCAAGTCGCTTAGACAGGGCGAGCTCTGGAAACACCATATATTTT.

This chain uses TRBV19 with TRBJ2-7; 7 nucleotides align to TRBD2. V gave up 3 bases and J gave up 2 bases; unmatched junction bases: 10. Germline V gene lookup returns CDR1 LNHDA and CDR2 SQIVND (reference sequence). The CDR3 runs 16 residues. The CDR3 DNA reads as TGTGCCAGTAGTATTGTTGCTAGCGGAGGGGCCTACGAGCAGTACTTC. Its translation is CASSIVASGGAYEQYF.

The chain uses TRBV27 and TRBJ1-2, with 10 bases aligning to TRBD1. V was clipped by 4 bases and J by 5 bases; unmatched bases: 7. This CDR3 contains 15 residues. CDR1 and CDR2 from the germline V gene are MNHEY and SMNVEV (reference sequence). The CDR3 sequence is CASSYRQGAGYGYTF. CDR3 nucleotides: TGTGCCAGCAGTTACCGACAGGGGGCAGGTTATGGCTACACCTTC.

The chain combines TRBV6-1 with TRBJ1-2; no definite D call. V was clipped by 3 bases and J by 6 bases, with 17 bases between them. This CDR3 has 15 amino acids. The germline CDR1 and CDR2 sequences are MNHNS and SASEGT. The CDR3 reads CASSDPGPGRHGYTF. CDR3 DNA sequence: TGTGCCAGCAGTGATCCGGGTCCAGGAAGGCATGGCTACACCTTC.

The rearrangement uses TRBV28 and TRBJ2-7; D unclear. The germline gives CDR1 MDHEN, CDR2 SYDVKM. Trimming cost V 5 bases and J 3 bases, with 2 bases left between them. CDR3 length: 10 residues. The CDR3 DNA reads TGTGCCAGCAGTGTCTACGAGCAGTACTTC. This codes for CASSVYEQYF.

The chain employs TRBV19 and TRBJ1-1; 7 bases map to TRBD1. The CDR3 contains 15 residues. Germline CDR1 and CDR2: LNHDA and SQIVND (reference sequence). With V trimmed by 10 bases and J by 0 bases, 11 bases remained unmatched. This chain's CDR3 is CATSSTDRMNTEAFF. CDR3 DNA: TGTGCCACCTCATCAACGGACAGGATGAACACTGAAGCTTTCTTT.

The genes are TRBV28 and TRBJ1-1, with a possible D match to TRBD1 (6 bases). Trimming shortened V by 4 bases and J by 3 bases, and 15 bases separated the two germline ends. The V gene's germline CDR1 is MDHEN and CDR2 SYDVKM. The CDR3 is 15 amino acids. CDR3 amino acids: CASSSPTGYYTEAFF. As DNA, the CDR3 is TGTGCCAGCAGTTCCCCTACAGGGTACTACACTGAAGCTTTCTTT.

The rearrangement links TRBV28 to TRBJ1-5; 11 positions agree with TRBD1. Germline V gene lookup returns CDR1 MDHEN and CDR2 SYDVKM. Trimming cost V 6 bases and J 6 bases; bases outside gene matches: 7. CDR3 size: 15 residues. In DNA, the CDR3 is TGTGCCAGCAGCGACGGACAGGGGGCCGGTCAGCCCCAGCATTTT. It translates to CASSDGQGAGQPQHF.

The rearrangement joins TRBV21-1 to TRBJ2-1; TRBD2 is taken as the D call from the table, unchecked against the DNA. TRBV21-1 is a pseudogene segment. CDR3 length equals 17 residues. The CDR3 is CASSGLAGQGVWNEQFF. The CDR3 DNA reads TGTGCCAGCAGCGGACTAGCGGGACAGGGGGTTTGGAATGAGCAGTTCTTC.

The rearrangement uses TRBV6-6 and TRBJ2-7, with D possibly being TRBD1 or TRBD2 (5 bases each). This CDR3 has 14 amino acids. Per germline, CDR1 MNHNY and CDR2 SVGAGI (reference sequence). The V end was cut by 2 bases, the J end by 6 bases, with 14 bases between. The CDR3 DNA follows: TGTGCCAGCAGTTACGAGGGGACGGCAGGCGAGCAGTACTTC. Protein product: CASSYEGTAGEQYF.

The rearrangement links TRBV6-5 to TRBJ1-1; 7 bases fit TRBD1. This CDR3 is built from 14 residues. The V segment lost 2 bases and the J segment 6 bases; nucleotides outside the gene matches: 6. Germline V gene lookup returns CDR1 MNHEY and CDR2 SVGAGI. CDR3 in amino acids: CASSYQRGQAEAFF. Written as DNA, the CDR3 is TGTGCCAGCAGTTACCAAAGGGGGCAGGCTGAAGCTTTCTTT.

The chain joins TRBV3-1 (or the pseudogene TRBV3-2) to TRBJ1-5, with TRBD1 as a possible D gene (6 bases). Germline-derived CDR1 and CDR2 are LGHDT and YNNKEL (reference sequence). The CDR3 is 16 residues long. V shed 1 base and J shed 5 bases, with 15 bases lying between them. In DNA, the CDR3 is TGTGCCAGCAGCCAAGGCCGGGACATGAGGCATCAGCCCCAGCATTTT. It is translated as CASSQGRDMRHQPQHF.